This T cell receptor beta chain was profiled in a study of somatic mutations in cytotoxic T cells in rheumatoid arthritis. About the study: Several of the V beta antibody-stained T-cell populations were flow-sorted at nearly 100% purity; V beta1+ cells were among them and were sequenced for TCRB.

Clones were sequenced by immunoSEQ multiplex PCR, and TCRdb holds only the in-frame ones, with some missing. The sample holds more than 2,500 clones, approximately 78% seen once. The sequenced material came from CD8+ T cells sorted from blood. The clonotype originates from a man aged 60 to 75 with rheumatoid arthritis.

CDR3 sequence: CARYCPGANVLTF. CDR3 nucleotide sequence: TGTGCCAGATATTGTCCTGGGGCCAACGTCCTGACTTTC. The genes are TRBV7-5 and TRBJ2-6; TRBD2 is the table's D call, not checked against the DNA. TRBV7-5 is marked as a pseudogene. The CDR3 length is 13 residues.